This T cell receptor (beta chain) was recorded in a study of cytomegalovirus exposure and HLA in healthy donors. The V gene's germline CDR1 is SGHAT and CDR2 FQDESV (reference sequence). The V segment lost 5 bases and the J segment 7 bases; nucleotides outside the gene matches: 5. The CDR3 consists of 15 residues. PCR amplification relied on 60 Vbeta primers (plus 13 Jbeta primers). Clones were read by immunoSEQ multiplex PCR, and TCRdb kept only the in-frame ones, dropping some. The table has about 130,000 clones, 55% to 80% seen once. This chain connects TRBV11-1 to TRBJ2-1; 13 bases align to TRBD2. This TCR derives from a woman in her forties in good health and CMV-seronegative. The specimen sequenced was PBMCs. The CDR3 spells CASSPGLAGKNEQFF. DNA of the CDR3: TGTGCCAGCAGCCCGGGACTAGCGGGGAAAAATGAGCAGTTCTTC.